The 24 T cell receptor beta chains below all came from one sample that was sequenced in a study of blood T cells in healthy people across ages. Primed by a sample-barcoded 5' primer and a J-beta primer mix, a second PCR proceeded for 7 to 11 cycles. TCRdb processed the 5' RACE reads anew with MiXCR; each CDR3 protein has one entry. The sample yields approximately 1.5 million distinct CDR3 sequences, about 45% seen once. The sample comprised blood. Receptors were obtained from a woman aged 18-35 years in good health.

The chain carries TRBV7-8 and TRBJ1-6, with unresolved D. The CDR3 covers 17 residues. Trimming removed 5 bases from V and 5 bases from J, with 19 bases in between. Germline assignment: CDR1 SGHVS and CDR2 FQNEAQ. The CDR3 here is CASSARSLTSDNSPLHF. The CDR3, as DNA: TGTGCCAGCAGCGCCCGTTCCCTAACAAGTGATAATTCACCCCTCCACTTT.

CDR3 in amino acids: CASSWAEAFF. The CDR3 DNA reads TGTGCCAGCAGCTGGGCTGAAGCTTTCTTT. The chain employs TRBV7-2 and TRBJ1-1; D is uncertain. Germline CDR1 reads SGHTA; CDR2 reads FQGNSA. The CDR3 loop spans 10 amino acids. V lost 4 bases, J lost 6 bases, and 3 bases lay in between.

Only a few counts were recorded for this clonotype. This chain links TRBV28 with TRBJ2-7, with 11 bases that match TRBD2. Germline-derived CDR1 and CDR2 are MDHEN and SYDVKM. V dropped 6 bases and J dropped 6; count of bases not matched to a gene: 4. The CDR3 extends over 13 amino acids. DNA of the CDR3: TGTGCCAGCAGGGCCGGGACTAGCGGCGAGCAGTACTTC. It is translated as CASRAGTSGEQYF.

This clonotype appeared a few times. The chain links TRBV29-1 to TRBJ2-6; D is possibly TRBD1 (6 bases). The germline V gene encodes CDR1 SQVTM and CDR2 ANQGSEA. This CDR3 has 17 residues. Trimming took 6 bases from V and 0 from J, leaving 18 bases between them. The CDR3 coding sequence is TGCAGCGTAAAATTGGCAGGGGATCCCTCTGGGGCCAACGTCCTGACTTTC. Its translation: CSVKLAGDPSGANVLTF.

This chain uses TRBV5-1 with TRBJ2-1, with TRBD2 identical over 8 bases. Germline V gives CDR1 SGHRS, CDR2 YFSETQ. Losses at the gene ends were 0 bases for V and 5 bases for J; bases not matched to a gene: 7. The CDR3 length is 16 residues. CDR3 protein: CASSLALAGYNNEQFF. The CDR3 region has the DNA TGCGCCAGCAGCTTGGCCCTAGCGGGCTATAACAATGAGCAGTTCTTC.

This chain links TRBV20-1 with TRBJ1-5, with no clear D. Germline V gives CDR1 DFQATT, CDR2 SNEGSKA (reference sequence). The CDR3 contains 14 residues. CDR3 sequence reads: CSTSGVGPNQPQHF. CDR3 coding DNA: TGCAGCACCTCCGGGGTCGGCCCCAATCAGCCCCAGCATTTT.

This sequence joins TRBV6-6 and TRBJ2-3; D is unresolved. CDR3 size: 13 residues. CDR1 MNHNY and CDR2 SVGAGI come from the germline V gene (reference sequence). Between the trimmed V and J ends, which lost 7 bases and 5 bases, there was a span of 13 bases. CDR3 amino acids: CASTDPKGDTQYF. CDR3 bases: TGTGCCAGCACCGATCCAAAGGGAGATACGCAGTATTTT.

The CDR3 here is CSVRDTYNEQYF. The CDR3 DNA sequence: TGCAGCGTTAGGGACACCTACAATGAGCAGTACTTC. The V and J genes are TRBV29-1 and TRBJ2-1, with a tentative D call TRBD1 (6 bases). The J call may be in error: the DNA end matches TRBJ2-7 better. The germline gives CDR1 SQVTM, CDR2 ANQGSEA. CDR3 length: 12 residues.

V and J are TRBV7-9 and TRBJ2-7; D call uncertain. With the DNA end fitting TRBJ2-5 better, the J assignment may be wrong. The CDR3 runs to 13 residues. The germline V gene encodes CDR1 SEHNR and CDR2 FQNEAQ (reference sequence). This CDR3 is CASSQTGSGTQYF. CDR3 DNA sequence: TGTGCCAGCAGCCAGACTGGGTCGGGGACCCAGTACTTC.

This clonotype was observed a few times. The chain uses TRBV7-8 and TRBJ2-5; a weak D match, TRBD1 (5 bases). V lost 4 bases and J 0 bases, leaving 15 bases between the germline ends. The CDR3 length is 16 residues. Germline-derived CDR1 and CDR2 are SGHVS and FQNEAQ. CDR3 protein: CASSSKTGVYQETQYF. The CDR3 nucleotides read TGTGCCAGCAGCTCGAAAACAGGAGTGTACCAAGAGACCCAGTACTTC.

This clonotype was detected only a few times. The J gene is TRBJ1-5, the V gene TRBV12-3 or TRBV12-4; D is unresolved. The CDR3 contains 15 residues. Trimming stripped 3 bases from V and 4 bases from J, with 13 bases between. CDR3 bases: TGTGCCAGCAGTTTCGACGACGCTGGGAATCAGCCCCAGCATTTT. It yields the protein CASSFDDAGNQPQHF.

This clonotype was counted ten times or more. The chain is built from TRBV5-1 and TRBJ2-3; D is undetermined. Trimming took off 6 bases at V and 0 bases at J, with 14 bases between the two ends. The CDR3 is 15 residues long. Germline lookup yields CDR1 SGHRS and CDR2 YFSETQ. As DNA, the CDR3 is TGCGCCAGCATGGAGACGGCACAGAGCACAGATACGCAGTATTTT. Protein: CASMETAQSTDTQYF.

This chain joins TRBV7-2 and TRBJ2-4; D may be TRBD1 (6 bases). The closer fit of TRBJ2-5 to the DNA end suggests the J call may be wrong. There are 15 residues in the CDR3. Looked up from germline, CDR1 is SGHTA and CDR2 is FQGNSA. CDR3 sequence reads: CASSDQQGWQETQYF. As DNA, the CDR3 is TGTGCCAGCAGCGACCAACAGGGTTGGCAAGAGACCCAGTACTTC.

This sequence joins TRBV20-1 and TRBJ2-1; 9 bases match TRBD2. This CDR3 has 14 amino acids. The germline gives CDR1 DFQATT, CDR2 SNEGSKA (reference sequence). Germline trimming cut 5 bases from V and 4 bases from J; bases unmatched to any gene: 6. CDR3 sequence (DNA): TGCAGTGCTCCCCCGCGGGGGGGGTACAATGAGCAGTTCTTC. This gives the protein CSAPPRGGYNEQFF.

The chain is built from TRBV7-9 and TRBJ1-1; TRBD1 aligns across 9 bases. V lost 5 bases and J lost 1; bases outside the gene matches: 5. The CDR3 is 15 amino acids. CDR1 is SEHNR and CDR2 is FQNEAQ in the germline V gene (reference sequence). The CDR3 region is CASSPWTGENTEAFF. The CDR3 DNA reads as TGTGCCAGCAGCCCCTGGACAGGGGAGAACACTGAAGCTTTCTTT.

The V call is TRBV19, the J call TRBJ1-5; D gene ambiguous. This CDR3 is built from 16 residues. Germline V gene lookup returns CDR1 LNHDA and CDR2 SQIVND (reference sequence). V lost 4 bases and J lost 2, with 15 bases in between. The CDR3 bases are TGTGCCAGTAGTAGTCGGGGTTACGGTGGCAATCAGCCCCAGCATTTT. Encoded protein: CASSSRGYGGNQPQHF.

This clonotype was detected a few times. The chain couples TRBV5-1 to TRBJ2-1; weak D call: TRBD2 (6 bases). The J call is doubtful: the DNA matches TRBJ2-7 better. CDR3 length: 14 residues. Per the germline V gene, CDR1 is SGHRS and CDR2 is YFSETQ. As DNA, the CDR3 is TGCGCCAGCTCCCTGGGGGACTCCTACAATGAGCAGTACTTC. Protein: CASSLGDSYNEQYF.

This chain uses TRBV20-1 with TRBJ2-5, with TRBD2 matching 12 bases. This CDR3 comprises 13 residues. Trimming took 6 bases from V and 11 from J; bases not matched to a gene: 10. The germline CDR1 and CDR2 sequences are DFQATT and SNEGSKA (reference sequence). In DNA form, the CDR3 reads TGCAGTGCCCTAGCGGGGGGGCTTGGTGAGCAGTACTTC. Amino acid sequence: CSALAGGLGEQYF.

This clonotype turned up a few times. The chain carries TRBV20-1 and TRBJ1-5; possible D gene TRBD1, 5 bases. CDR3 length equals 14 residues. The germline V and J ends were trimmed by 3 bases and 3 bases, with 12 bases remaining between them. The germline V gene encodes CDR1 DFQATT and CDR2 SNEGSKA (reference sequence). DNA of the CDR3: TGCAGTGCTAGGCGGGGGACGCTCAATCAGCCCCAGCATTTT. It codes for CSARRGTLNQPQHF.

The V and J genes are TRBV7-2 and TRBJ2-7; TRBD2 matches 7 bases. Trimming at V came to 7 bases and at J to 1 base, leaving 7 bases not matched to a gene. From germline, CDR1 is SGHTA and CDR2 FQGNSA. The CDR3 totals 14 residues. The CDR3 protein is CASTPWGGSYEQYF. The CDR3 region has the DNA TGTGCCAGCACCCCCTGGGGAGGGTCCTACGAGCAGTACTTC.

V and J are TRBV7-9 and TRBJ1-4; D is perhaps TRBD1 (5 bases). This CDR3 has 15 residues. The germline V gene has CDR1 SEHNR and CDR2 FQNEAQ (reference sequence). The ends were cut back, 5 bases at V and 5 bases at J, with 15 bases in the middle. CDR3 residues: CASSPGHLLNEKLFF. For the CDR3, the DNA is TGTGCCAGCAGCCCCGGACACCTCTTAAATGAAAAACTGTTTTTT.

The chain uses TRBV5-1 and TRBJ2-5, with D perhaps TRBD2 (5 bases). The J call is doubtful: the DNA matches TRBJ2-7 better. CDR3 size: 15 residues. In germline, CDR1 is SGHRS, CDR2 YFSETQ. Here the CDR3 reads CASSLGVRAPYEQYF. The CDR3 region has the DNA TGCGCCAGCAGCTTGGGTGTGCGGGCCCCCTACGAGCAGTACTTC.

J is TRBJ2-7 and V is TRBV20-1, with 12 bases fitting TRBD2. V lost 0 bases to trimming and J lost 3 bases; unmatched junction nucleotides: 12. This CDR3 spans 18 amino acids. Germline V gene lookup returns CDR1 DFQATT and CDR2 SNEGSKA (reference sequence). The CDR3 nucleotides are TGCAGTGCTAGAGATGGGGGCCTAGCGGGAGGGCCGATCTACGAGCAGTACTTC. This sequence encodes CSARDGGLAGGPIYEQYF.

V usage is TRBV20-1 and J usage is TRBJ1-2; D is unclear. CDR1 DFQATT and CDR2 SNEGSKA come from the germline V gene (reference sequence). The ends were cut back, 2 bases at V and 4 bases at J, with 5 bases in the middle. This CDR3 region has 11 residues. CDR3 sequence (DNA): TGCAGTGCTAGAACCTCCTATGGCTACACCTTC. It is translated as CSARTSYGYTF.